These 30 T cell receptor beta chains were sequenced from one sample in a study of cytomegalovirus exposure and HLA in healthy donors. PCR involved 60 Vbeta and 13 Jbeta primers. Using immunoSEQ multiplex PCR, the repertoire was profiled, and TCRdb retains in-frame clones only, with some absent. The table lists about 200,000 clones, roughly 80% of them singletons. The specimen was PBMCs. These receptor sequences come from a man aged 30 to 39 in good health and CMV-seronegative.

This rearrangement joins TRBV13 to TRBJ2-3, with D possibly matching TRBD1 (5 bases). V was cut by 1 base and J by 1 base, with 6 bases left in between. Looked up from germline, CDR1 is PRHDT and CDR2 is FYEKMQ (reference sequence). The CDR3 extends over 14 amino acids. In DNA, the CDR3 is TGTGCCAGCAGCTTAGAAGGGGGCACAGATACGCAGTATTTT. Its translation: CASSLEGGTDTQYF.

This rearrangement joins TRBV7-9 to TRBJ2-4; 13 positions agree with TRBD2. The CDR3 contains 18 residues. The junction had 7 bases not matched to a gene; V was cut back by 5 bases and J by 0 bases. Germline loops: CDR1 SEHNR, CDR2 FQNEAQ (reference sequence). The chain's CDR3 is CASSPGLAGVLAKNIQYF. In nucleotides, the CDR3 is TGTGCCAGCAGCCCTGGACTAGCGGGGGTCTTAGCCAAAAACATTCAGTACTTC. The whole variable domain, filled in from reference TRBV7-9 and TRBJ2-4, reads DTGVSQNPRHKITKRGQNVTFRCDPISEHNRLYWYRQTLGQGPEFLTYFQNEAQLEKSRLLSDRFSAERPKGSFSTLEIQRTEQGDSAMYLCASSPGLAGVLAKNIQYFGAGTRLSVL.

The sample holds a few counts of this clone. The rearrangement joins TRBV27 to TRBJ2-7; no definite D call. Per the germline V gene, CDR1 is MNHEY and CDR2 is SMNVEV (reference sequence). The CDR3 runs to 13 residues. V shed 4 bases and J shed 4 bases, with 11 bases lying between them. The CDR3 sequence is CASSWSGEYEQYF. DNA of the CDR3: TGTGCCAGCAGTTGGAGTGGAGAGTACGAGCAGTACTTC.

The genes are TRBV21-1 and TRBJ1-2; the table's D call of TRBD1 was not tested on the DNA. TRBV21-1 is a pseudogene segment. The CDR3 spans 16 residues. The CDR3 loop is CASSDVPGQGNYGYTF. The CDR3, as DNA: TGTGCCAGCAGCGATGTCCCGGGACAGGGCAACTATGGCTACACCTTC.

As DNA, the CDR3 is TGTGCCAGCAGCGCCACAGGGGTGGGAGAAAAACTGTTTTTT. This gives the protein CASSATGVGEKLFF. V is TRBV9 and J is TRBJ1-4, with 7 bases identical to TRBD1. The CDR3 consists of 14 residues. Unmatched junction bases numbered 7, after V lost 3 bases and J lost 8 bases. Germline CDR1 SGDLS, CDR2 YYNGEE.

The chain links TRBV19 to TRBJ1-2; D remains unclear. Germline-derived CDR1 and CDR2 are LNHDA and SQIVND (reference sequence). V lost 3 bases and J lost 5, with 4 bases in between. The CDR3 consists of 11 residues. The CDR3 loop is CASSIGYGYTF. The CDR3 nucleotides read TGTGCCAGTAGTATCGGGTATGGCTACACCTTC.

The genes are TRBV6-5 and TRBJ1-1, with D maybe TRBD1 (5 bases). This CDR3 region has 15 residues. Trimming removed 0 bases from V and 7 bases from J, with 15 bases in between. CDR1 and CDR2 from the germline V gene are MNHEY and SVGAGI. The CDR3 here is CASSYSSRVAVEAFF. Here the CDR3 DNA reads TGTGCCAGCAGTTACTCGAGCAGGGTAGCGGTTGAAGCTTTCTTT.

This sequence joins TRBV19 and TRBJ1-1, with 10 bases matching TRBD1. The CDR3 is 16 amino acids. After removal of 6 bases from V and 4 bases from J, the junction contained 11 bases not matched to a gene. The V gene's germline CDR1 is LNHDA and CDR2 SQIVND (reference sequence). CDR3 protein: CASRLTGGRLGTEAFF. Here the CDR3 DNA reads TGTGCCAGTAGGCTGACAGGGGGCAGGTTGGGCACTGAAGCTTTCTTT.

CDR3 coding DNA: TGTGCCAGCAGCTCGCTGGGGGCTATGAACACTGAAGCTTTCTTT. Its protein is CASSSLGAMNTEAFF. This sequence joins TRBV7-8 and TRBJ1-1, with D tentatively TRBD1 (6 bases). This CDR3 region has 15 residues. Germline V CDR1 and CDR2: SGHVS, FQNEAQ. With 4 bases removed from V and 0 bases from J, the gap between germline ends came to 12 bases. The complete variable domain, with remaining parts taken from reference TRBV7-8 and TRBJ1-1, reads GAGVSQSPRYKVAKRGQDVALRCDPISGHVSLFWYQQALGQGPEFLTYFQNEAQLDKSGLPSDRFFAERPEGSVSTLKIQRTQQEDSAVYLCASSSLGAMNTEAFFGQGTRLTVV.

This chain uses TRBV5-1 with TRBJ1-4; 8 bases align to TRBD1. Unmatched junction bases numbered 7, after V lost 7 bases and J lost 5 bases. CDR3 length: 14 amino acids. Germline V gives CDR1 SGHRS, CDR2 YFSETQ. The CDR3 DNA follows: TGCGCCAGCCCTTCGGACAGGGAGAATGAAAAACTGTTTTTT. Encoded protein: CASPSDRENEKLFF.

The V call is TRBV29-1, the J call TRBJ2-3; TRBD1 agrees at 9 bases. The trim removed 5 bases at V and 3 bases at J, leaving 12 bases unmatched. CDR1 and CDR2 from the germline V gene are SQVTM and ANQGSEA. The length of the CDR3 is 16 residues. CDR3 residues: CSVTIPTGGGTDTQYF. CDR3 sequence (DNA): TGCAGCGTTACCATTCCTACAGGGGGCGGTACAGATACGCAGTATTTT.

The genes are TRBV5-6 and TRBJ2-2; 7 positions match TRBD2. The CDR3 has 16 amino acids. The J segment lost 4 bases and the V segment lost 0 bases, leaving 6 bases of the junction unmatched. The V gene's germline CDR1 is SGHDT and CDR2 YYEEEE. This chain's CDR3 is CASSLAAGGFTGELFF. In DNA, the CDR3 is TGTGCCAGCAGCTTGGCAGCCGGGGGGTTCACCGGGGAGCTGTTTTTT.

This clone was seen more than once but under ten times. The chain is built from TRBV28 and TRBJ2-3; weak D call: TRBD2 (5 bases). Germline CDR1 and CDR2: MDHEN and SYDVKM. V dropped 2 bases and J dropped 2 bases, with 8 bases sitting between them. CDR3 size: 14 residues. CDR3 bases: TGTGCCAGCAGTTTACGGGATTTCACAGATACGCAGTATTTT. It codes for CASSLRDFTDTQYF.

In DNA, the CDR3 is TGCGCCAGCAGCCAAGAAGAATGGAGGGCCGCCGGGTACACTGAAGCTTTCTTT. The encoded protein is CASSQEEWRAAGYTEAFF. This chain connects TRBV4-3 to TRBJ1-1; no reliable D call. The CDR3 is made up of 18 amino acids. Per the germline V gene, CDR1 is LGHNA and CDR2 is YSLEER. Trimming removed 0 bases from V and 3 bases from J, with 20 bases in between.

V and J are TRBV28 and TRBJ2-1; D gene unclear. Germline V gene sequence: CDR1 MDHEN, CDR2 SYDVKM. Trimming took off 1 base at V and 0 bases at J, with 4 bases between the two ends. The CDR3 totals 14 residues. The CDR3 spells CASSLSSSYNEQFF. Here the CDR3 DNA reads TGTGCCAGCAGTTTATCCAGCTCCTACAATGAGCAGTTCTTC.

This clone was detected once. The gene calls are TRBV5-6 and TRBJ2-3; TRBD2 agrees at 11 bases. The V gene end was trimmed by 1 base and the J gene end by 5 bases; junction bases not matched to a gene: 3. CDR1 SGHDT and CDR2 YYEEEE come from the germline V gene. The CDR3 runs to 15 residues. The CDR3 reads CASSLNLAGGDTQYF. The CDR3 DNA reads TGTGCCAGCAGCTTGAACCTAGCGGGGGGAGATACGCAGTATTTT.

The chain recombines TRBV13 with TRBJ2-5; D call uncertain. Germline V lookup: CDR1 PRHDT, CDR2 FYEKMQ (reference sequence). The CDR3 has 15 residues. Trimming removed 2 bases at V and 5 bases at J, with 15 bases between. CDR3 in amino acids: CASSLIPGHGETQYF. The CDR3 bases are TGTGCCAGCAGCTTAATTCCAGGCCATGGGGAGACCCAGTACTTC.

The chain recombines TRBV11-2 with TRBJ1-6, with a possible D match to TRBD1 (5 bases). The V gene's germline CDR1 is SGHAT and CDR2 FQNNGV. There are 15 residues in the CDR3. Between the trimmed V and J ends, which lost 4 bases and 7 bases, there was a span of 14 bases. CDR3: CASSSIRDSNSPLHF. The CDR3 DNA follows: TGTGCCAGCAGCTCCATCCGGGACTCAAATTCACCCCTCCACTTT.

The chain links TRBV27 to TRBJ2-7; 14 bases line up with TRBD2. The CDR3 runs 16 residues. V gave up 7 bases and J gave up 5 bases; unmatched junction bases: 10. Per germline, CDR1 MNHEY and CDR2 SMNVEV (reference sequence). The CDR3 DNA reads as TGTGCCAGCACCCGACTAGCGGGGGGGCCGAAAGACGAGCAGTACTTC. This translates into CASTRLAGGPKDEQYF.

This clone was recorded only once. The chain links TRBV9 to TRBJ2-7; 7 bases are shared with TRBD1. V lost 0 bases and J lost 5; bases outside the gene matches: 5. In germline, CDR1 is SGDLS, CDR2 YYNGEE. CDR3 length equals 14 residues. This chain's CDR3 is CASSVEGAGHEQYF. The CDR3 bases are TGTGCCAGCAGCGTAGAGGGGGCAGGCCACGAGCAGTACTTC.

CDR3 coding DNA: TGTGCCAGCAGCGTAGGCTCCCGGACGGCGGGGGAGACCCAGTACTTC. Translation: CASSVGSRTAGETQYF. This chain uses TRBV9 with TRBJ2-5; TRBD2 might be the D (6 bases). Trimming pared 0 bases from V and 5 bases from J, leaving 17 bases between. Germline lookup yields CDR1 SGDLS and CDR2 YYNGEE. This CDR3 is built from 16 residues. The whole variable domain, remainder taken from reference TRBV9 and TRBJ2-5, is DSGVTQTPKHLITATGQRVTLRCSPRSGDLSVYWYQQSLDQGLQFLIQYYNGEERAKGNILERFSAQQFPDLHSELNLSSLELGDSALYFCASSVGSRTAGETQYFGPGTRLLVL.

The rearrangement joins TRBV6-1 to TRBJ1-6, with D possibly matching TRBD1 (5 bases). The CDR3 covers 14 residues. The V and J ends lost 3 bases and 4 bases respectively, with 7 bases between them. Germline V lookup: CDR1 MNHNS, CDR2 SASEGT. CDR3: CASSDREYNSPLHF. CDR3 in DNA: TGTGCCAGCAGTGACAGGGAATATAATTCACCCCTCCACTTT.

This clone was recorded a few times. The chain uses TRBV5-1 and TRBJ2-6; weak D call: TRBD1 (5 bases). Germline CDR1 and CDR2: SGHRS and YFSETQ. The length of the CDR3 is 16 residues. Trimming pared 0 bases from V and 8 bases from J, leaving 15 bases between. This CDR3 is CASSLAWGPLTNVLTF. CDR3 bases: TGCGCCAGCAGCTTGGCCTGGGGCCCTCTCACCAACGTCCTGACTTTC. Looking up the rest from reference TRBV5-1 and TRBJ2-6 gives the full variable domain: KAGVTQTPRYLIKTRGQQVTLSCSPISGHRSVSWYQQTPGQGLQFLFEYFSETQRNKGNFPGRFSGRQFSNSRSEMNVSTLELGDSALYLCASSLAWGPLTNVLTFGAGSRLTVL.

The chain combines TRBV6-6 with TRBJ1-4; D gene ambiguous. V was shortened by 7 bases and J by 5 bases, with 14 bases between the two germline ends. The germline V gene encodes CDR1 MNHNY and CDR2 SVGAGI (reference sequence). The CDR3 totals 14 residues. The CDR3: CASTPGMSNEKLFF. Here the CDR3 DNA reads TGTGCCAGCACTCCCGGGATGTCGAATGAAAAACTGTTTTTT.

The chain combines TRBV7-2 with TRBJ2-3; tentatively, D is TRBD2 (6 bases). Germline V lookup: CDR1 SGHTA, CDR2 FQGNSA. The V and J ends lost 5 bases and 2 bases respectively, with 20 bases between them. The CDR3 covers 17 residues. CDR3: CASSLWDSFNPTDTQYF. The CDR3 DNA is TGTGCCAGCAGCCTATGGGACTCCTTCAACCCCACAGATACGCAGTATTTT.

The chain recombines TRBV6-5 with TRBJ2-3, with 7 positions matching TRBD1. CDR3 length: 13 residues. Trimming took 6 bases from V and 6 from J; bases not matched to a gene: 6. CDR1 is MNHEY, CDR2 SVGAGI, per germline. CDR3 sequence reads: CASSRQGSDTQYF. CDR3 nucleotide sequence: TGTGCCAGCAGCCGACAGGGTTCGGATACGCAGTATTTT.

Concerning this clone: One end of the junction does not line up with germline, which may come from a read error. The chain links TRBV7-9 to TRBJ1-4; D not resolved. Germline CDR1 SEHNR, CDR2 FQNEAQ (reference sequence). CDR3 length: 12 amino acids. In nucleotides, the CDR3 is TGTTCCAGCAGCTTAGCCAGGGAAAAACTGTTTTTT. This codes for CSSSLAREKLFF.

The chain recombines TRBV6-5 with TRBJ2-7; TRBD2 matches 14 bases. V gave up 7 bases and J gave up 4 bases; unmatched junction bases: 3. This CDR3 region has 14 residues. Germline CDR1 and CDR2: MNHEY and SVGAGI. CDR3 region: CASTRTSGGYEQYF. CDR3 nucleotides: TGTGCCAGCACCCGGACTAGCGGGGGGTACGAGCAGTACTTC.

The V gene is TRBV5-5, the J gene TRBJ1-2, with TRBD1 matching over 8 bases. V dropped 1 base and J dropped 9; count of bases not matched to a gene: 14. The CDR3 is 16 amino acids. The germline V gene encodes CDR1 SGHKS and CDR2 YYEKEE (reference sequence). Here the CDR3 reads CASSLLAGGFSVSYTF. The CDR3 region has the DNA TGTGCCAGCAGCTTGTTGGCAGGGGGCTTTTCGGTTAGCTACACCTTC. Looking up the rest from reference TRBV5-5 and TRBJ1-2 gives the full variable domain: DAGVTQSPTHLIKTRGQQVTLRCSPISGHKSVSWYQQVLGQGPQFIFQYYEKEERGRGNFPDRFSARQFPNYSSELNVNALLLGDSALYLCASSLLAGGFSVSYTFGSGTRLTVV.

The J gene is TRBJ1-5, the V gene TRBV28; perhaps TRBD1 as D (5 bases). The CDR3 is 14 amino acids. Germline V lookup: CDR1 MDHEN, CDR2 SYDVKM. Trimming took off 4 bases at V and 7 bases at J, with 14 bases between the two ends. The DNA of the CDR3 is TGTGCCAGCAGTTATCAGGGCGCGGGGCAGCCCCAGCATTTT. Translating it yields CASSYQGAGQPQHF.